This T cell receptor beta chain derives from a study of T cells in localized non-small cell lung cancer. V gave up 5 bases and J gave up 0 bases, with 8 bases separating them. The CDR3 is 13 amino acids. Per the germline V gene, CDR1 is SGHAT and CDR2 is FQNNGV. Findings of the study overall: Higher T cell density in the blood was associated with longer overall survival, whereas higher adjacent-lung clonality associated with shorter survival.

Data came from immunoSEQ multiplex PCR; TCRdb stores just in-frame clones and leaves some out. The repertoire has around 15,000 clones, about 90% of them found once; the top ten carry around a quarter. A word on this clone: The antigen is unknown.

This TCR was recovered from a male donor at least 60 years old with stage II lung adenocarcinoma. The source material was peripheral blood mononuclear cells, sampled before any cancer treatment. The chain employs TRBV11-2 and TRBJ2-7; perhaps TRBD2 as D (6 bases). The CDR3 loop is CASSGGLSYEQYF. The CDR3 bases are TGTGCCAGCAGCGGGGGACTCTCCTACGAGCAGTACTTC. Filled out from reference TRBV11-2 and TRBJ2-7, the complete variable domain reads EAGVAQSPRYKIIEKRQSVAFWCNPISGHATLYWYQQILGQGPKLLIQFQNNGVVDDSQLPKDRFSAERLKGVDSTLKIQPAKLEDSAVYLCASSGGLSYEQYFGPGTRLTVT.